This TCR beta chain derives from a study of CD8+ T cells in alopecia areata. It was cDNA, reverse transcribed from extracted RNA, that served as the sequencing template. TCRdb's table, derived via immunoSEQ multiplex PCR, lists solely in-frame clones and lacks some. This sample has hundreds of thousands of clones, with under 70% found just once. CDR1 is DFQATT and CDR2 is SNEGSKA in the germline V gene (reference sequence). V shed 5 bases and J shed 1 base, with 5 bases lying between them. The CDR3 loop spans 11 amino acids. Source: CD4+ T cells sorted from blood, taken at week 0. The sequence was obtained from a human donor with alopecia areata. J is TRBJ1-1 and V is TRBV20-1, with D unclear. Written as DNA, the CDR3 is TGCAGTGCTGCTGAGAACACTGAAGCTTTCTTT. Its protein product is CSAAENTEAFF.